A selection of T cell receptor beta chains follows, all from one sample in a study of vaccination and CD4 T cells after COVID-19. Via MiXCR, TCRdb re-called the PCR reads, giving one row per CDR3 protein. This sample has some 25,000 distinct CDR3 sequences, with 30% found just once. These TCRs are of unknown antigen specificity. Sequences were derived from CD4+ T cells from blood, cultured in vitro, sampled about 7 months after SARS-CoV-2 vaccination. The receptors originated from a human donor who had recovered from COVID-19. Each CDR3 is given with its conserved first and last residue. The order of the fields is D gene, J gene, clone size, V gene, CDR3 protein, CDR3 DNA. A D gene is named only where the DNA matches it firmly. A clone size is listed for some rows: how often the clone was seen (once, few, many), or a class if it is expanded.

TRBD2 TRBJ2-1 few TRBV7-8 CASSLAPWDRGRGNEQFF TGTGCCAGCAGCTTAGCCCCGTGGGATCGTGGGAGGGGAAATGAGCAGTTCTTC
TRBD2 TRBJ2-1 NA TRBV7-3 CASSSRGLAGGQEQFF TGTGCCAGCAGCAGTAGGGGACTAGCGGGAGGGCAAGAGCAGTTCTTC
NA TRBJ2-3 NA TRBV20-1 CSASLGSTDTQYF TGCAGTGCTAGTTTAGGATCCACAGATACGCAGTATTTT
NA TRBJ1-1 NA TRBV28 CASSLVGGTEAFF TGTGCCAGCAGTTTAGTCGGGGGAACTGAAGCTTTCTTT
NA TRBJ2-3 NA TRBV20-1 CSASDRDLASTDTQYF TGCAGTGCTAGTGACCGGGACCTTGCTAGCACAGATACGCAGTATTTT
TRBD2 TRBJ2-3 few TRBV20-1 CSARDGRESTDTQYF TGCAGTGCTAGAGATGGGCGGGAGTCGACAGATACGCAGTATTTT
NA TRBJ1-2 NA TRBV6-5 CASSYGVASYGYTF TGTGCCAGCAGTTACGGGGTGGCTAGCTATGGCTACACCTTC
NA TRBJ2-3 NA TRBV5-4 CASSLAGSSDTQYF TGTGCCAGCAGCTTGGCCGGGTCATCAGATACGCAGTATTTT
NA TRBJ1-1 NA TRBV18 CASQDTRRGTEAFF TGTGCCAGCCAGGATACTCGCCGGGGCACTGAAGCTTTCTTT
NA TRBJ2-5 NA TRBV18 CASSPPLRGQETQYF TGTGCCAGCTCACCACCCCTAAGGGGCCAAGAGACCCAGTACTTC
NA TRBJ2-5 NA TRBV25-1 CASRAPSFETQYF TGTGCCAGCAGAGCCCCTAGCTTTGAGACCCAGTACTTC
NA TRBJ2-5 many TRBV24-1 CATSNPKTPETQYF TGTGCCACCAGTAACCCCAAAACCCCAGAGACCCAGTACTTC
NA TRBJ1-1 NA TRBV6-4 CASSVETGNKAFF TGTGCCAGCAGTGTTGAGACAGGCAATAAAGCTTTCTTT
TRBD2 TRBJ2-7 NA TRBV19 CASSPRTSGSYEQYF TGTGCCAGTAGTCCGCGGACTAGCGGTTCCTACGAGCAGTACTTC
NA TRBJ2-2 few TRBV24-1 CATSDYRDTGELFF TGTGCCACCAGTGATTACAGGGACACCGGGGAGCTGTTTTTT
TRBD2 TRBJ2-5 few TRBV4-1 CASSRGWTSLYQETQYF TGCGCCAGCAGCCGAGGATGGACTAGCCTGTACCAAGAGACCCAGTACTTC
NA TRBJ1-1 few TRBV7-3 CASSFFGTPNTEAFF TGTGCCAGCAGCTTCTTTGGGACACCGAACACTGAAGCTTTCTTT
NA TRBJ1-1 NA TRBV4-1 CASSLRALNTEAFF TGCGCCAGCAGCTTAAGAGCGTTGAACACTGAAGCTTTCTTT
NA TRBJ1-2 medium-sized TRBV6-1 CASTWGIGDYGYTF TGTGCCAGCACCTGGGGGATTGGTGACTATGGCTACACCTTC
TRBD1 TRBJ1-2 NA TRBV20-1 CSAQSRFGTVANYGYTF TGCAGTGCCCAATCTCGGTTTGGGACAGTTGCTAACTATGGCTACACCTTC
NA TRBJ2-3 few TRBV20-1 CSARSDTDTQYF TGCAGTGCTAGAAGTGACACCGATACGCAGTATTTT
NA TRBJ2-3 once TRBV5-4 CASSLGSRSGDTQYF TGTGCCAGCAGCTTGGGGTCTAGGAGCGGGGATACGCAGTATTTT
NA TRBJ2-4 NA TRBV20-1 CSAIDGRIQYF TGCAGTGCTATCGACGGAAGGATTCAGTACTTC
NA TRBJ2-7 NA TRBV6-1 CASPTYEQYF TGTGCCAGCCCCACCTACGAGCAGTACTTC
TRBD2 TRBJ2-5 NA TRBV9 CASSVPGLLAQYF TGTGCCAGCAGCGTACCGGGACTACTGGCCCAGTACTTC
NA TRBJ2-1 once TRBV15 CATSPLRANEQFF TGTGCCACCAGTCCTCTCAGAGCTAATGAGCAGTTCTTC
NA TRBJ1-5 NA TRBV20-1 CSARENGLGNQPQHF TGCAGTGCTAGAGAAAATGGATTAGGCAATCAGCCCCAGCATTTT
TRBD1 TRBJ1-1 medium-sized TRBV7-9 CASSLGQGQTSEAFF TGTGCCAGCAGCCTTGGACAGGGCCAAACGTCTGAAGCTTTCTTT
NA TRBJ2-7 NA TRBV19 CASSRVRDSTYEQYF TGTGCCAGTAGTAGAGTCCGGGACTCAACCTACGAGCAGTACTTC
NA TRBJ1-6 medium-sized TRBV6-5 CASRLVERSPLHF TGTGCCAGCAGATTAGTCGAACGATCACCCCTCCACTTT
TRBD2 TRBJ2-1 NA TRBV19 CASSIGTRHNEQFF TGTGCCAGTAGTATCGGGACTAGGCACAATGAGCAGTTCTTC
NA TRBJ2-3 few TRBV7-2 CASSLAREAGPYF TGTGCCAGCAGCTTAGCGCGAGAAGCGGGCCCGTATTTT
NA TRBJ2-7 NA TRBV20-1 CSAKGQSLYEQYF TGCAGTGCTAAAGGACAGTCCCTCTACGAGCAGTACTTC
TRBD1 TRBJ1-2 few TRBV6-1 CASSTRDRDYGYTF TGTGCCAGCAGTACACGGGACAGGGACTATGGCTACACCTTC
TRBD2 TRBJ2-1 NA TRBV20-1 CSARPSGLAGDRSYNEQFF TGCAGTGCGAGGCCTAGTGGTTTAGCGGGAGATCGTTCCTACAATGAGCAGTTCTTC
TRBD1 TRBJ1-2 few TRBV27 CASSRRDRGNGYTF TGTGCCAGCAGCCGCCGGGACAGGGGCAATGGCTACACCTTC
NA TRBJ2-1 NA TRBV6-2/TRBV6-3 CASSPRRGFSSYNEQFF TGTGCCAGCAGTCCTCGGAGGGGCTTCAGCTCCTACAATGAGCAGTTCTTC
NA TRBJ2-5 NA TRBV6-1 CASRLGNSQETQYF TGTGCCAGCCGACTAGGAAATTCACAAGAGACCCAGTACTTC
TRBD2 TRBJ2-7 NA TRBV28 CASVPGLAGIEQYF TGTGCCAGCGTCCCAGGACTAGCGGGAATTGAGCAGTACTTC
TRBD2 TRBJ2-5 medium-sized TRBV20-1 CSARNLAGVVETQYF TGCAGTGCTAGGAATTTAGCGGGAGTGGTAGAGACCCAGTACTTC
NA TRBJ2-5 few TRBV28 CASRAPRSGAPQETQYF TGTGCCAGCAGAGCCCCCCGGAGCGGAGCCCCCCAAGAGACCCAGTACTTC
TRBD2 TRBJ2-1 NA TRBV19 CASNGLAVHNEQFF TGTGCCAGTAACGGTCTAGCGGTACACAATGAGCAGTTCTTC
NA TRBJ2-3 few TRBV7-2 CASSGQRTDTQYF TGTGCCAGCAGCGGACAGAGGACAGATACGCAGTATTTT
TRBD1 TRBJ2-5 NA TRBV11-2 CASSSTGGEETQYF TGTGCCAGCAGCTCGACAGGGGGCGAAGAGACCCAGTACTTC
TRBD2 TRBJ2-3 few TRBV20-1 CSATGTSGSKFTDTQYF TGCAGTGCTACCGGGACTAGCGGGAGTAAGTTCACAGATACGCAGTATTTT
NA TRBJ2-7 NA TRBV20-1 CSAVGAVDEQYF TGCAGTGCCGTTGGGGCTGTCGACGAGCAGTACTTC
TRBD1 TRBJ1-2 NA TRBV6-1 CASKSPGQGHGYTF TGTGCCAGCAAATCGCCGGGACAGGGCCATGGCTACACCTTC
TRBD2 TRBJ2-7 medium-sized TRBV24-1 CATSDGTSAYEQYF TGTGCCACCAGTGATGGGACTAGCGCCTACGAGCAGTACTTC
TRBD2 TRBJ2-7 NA TRBV27 CASSLREGAYEQYF TGTGCCAGCAGTTTACGGGAGGGAGCTTACGAGCAGTACTTC
NA TRBJ2-1 few TRBV7-6 CASSLLRTAYYRPSNEQFF TGTGCCAGCAGCCTCCTCAGGACAGCATACTATCGACCGTCCAATGAGCAGTTCTTC
NA TRBJ2-7 NA TRBV10-2 CASSDGRSYEQYF TGCGCCAGCAGTGACGGGAGATCCTACGAGCAGTACTTC
NA TRBJ1-2 NA TRBV28 CASSLPPPGGYGYTF TGTGCCAGCAGTTTACCCCCGCCTGGCGGGTATGGCTACACCTTC
NA TRBJ2-7 few TRBV6-1 CASKASGEQYF TGTGCCAGCAAAGCGTCAGGGGAGCAGTACTTC
TRBD2 TRBJ2-7 NA TRBV28 CASSAMGSGSYEQYF TGTGCCAGCAGTGCCATGGGTAGCGGGAGCTACGAGCAGTACTTC
NA TRBJ2-3 NA TRBV6-4 CASSPGRDTDTQYF TGTGCCAGCAGCCCCGGACGGGACACAGATACGCAGTATTTT
NA TRBJ2-3 few TRBV7-2 CASSLKRGTDTQYF TGTGCCAGCAGCTTAAAGCGGGGCACAGATACGCAGTATTTT
TRBD2 TRBJ2-7 NA TRBV10-2 CASSDPGGREGQGYEQYF TGCGCCAGCTCGGACCCCGGGGGCCGGGAGGGCCAAGGCTACGAGCAGTACTTC
NA TRBJ2-5 NA TRBV5-6 CASSLVSVFGVETQYF TGTGCCAGCAGCTTGGTTAGTGTATTCGGTGTCGAGACCCAGTACTTC
NA TRBJ1-6 few TRBV6-4 CASSEVAGDSPLHF TGTGCCAGCAGTGAGGTGGCAGGAGATTCACCCCTCCACTTT
NA TRBJ2-2 NA TRBV20-1 CSARGVARNTGELFF TGCAGTGCTAGGGGGGTAGCCAGGAACACCGGGGAGCTGTTTTTT